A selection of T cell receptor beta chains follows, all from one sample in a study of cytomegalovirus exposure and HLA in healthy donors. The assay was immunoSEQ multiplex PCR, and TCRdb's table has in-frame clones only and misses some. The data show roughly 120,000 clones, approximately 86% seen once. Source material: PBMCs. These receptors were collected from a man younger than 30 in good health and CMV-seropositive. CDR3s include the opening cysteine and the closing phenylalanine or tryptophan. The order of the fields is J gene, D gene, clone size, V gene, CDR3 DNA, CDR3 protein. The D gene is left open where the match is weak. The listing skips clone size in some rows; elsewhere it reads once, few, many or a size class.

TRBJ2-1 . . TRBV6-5 TGTGCCAGCAGTTACTCGAGAGGGTCACCGTACAATGAGCAGTTCTTC CASSYSRGSPYNEQFF
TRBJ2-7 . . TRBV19 TGTGCCAGTAGTATTCACAGGGACGAGCAGTACTTC CASSIHRDEQYF
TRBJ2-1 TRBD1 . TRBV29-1 TGCAGCGTTGAATACAGGCGCAGGGGGATGTCGTATGAGCAGTTCTTC CSVEYRRRGMSYEQFF
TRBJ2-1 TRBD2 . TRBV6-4 TGTGCCAGCAGCCCTGACGTAGCGGGGGCTTCCAATGAGCAGTTCTTC CASSPDVAGASNEQFF
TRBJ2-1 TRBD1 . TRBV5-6 TGTGCCAGCAACATCTTGGGGACAGCGCATTACAATGAGCAGTTCTTC CASNILGTAHYNEQFF
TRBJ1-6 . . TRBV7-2 TGTGCCAGCAGCTTAGAGACACTTAATTCACCCCTCCACTTT CASSLETLNSPLHF
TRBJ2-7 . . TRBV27 TGTGCCAGCAGTTCCGGGTTCGAGCAGTACTTC CASSSGFEQYF
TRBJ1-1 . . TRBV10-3 TGTGCCATCAGTGAGGGCGGGTCCGAAGCTTTCTTT CAISEGGSEAFF
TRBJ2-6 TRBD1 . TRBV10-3 TGTGCCATCAGGGGACAGGGGGCGCTGGGGGCCAACGTCCTGACTTTC CAIRGQGALGANVLTF
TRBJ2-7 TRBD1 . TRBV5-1 TGCGCCAGCAGCTTGAAGCTGACAGGGGGCACGAGGTCCTACGAGCAGTACTTC CASSLKLTGGTRSYEQYF
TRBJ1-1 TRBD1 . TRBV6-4 TGTGCCAGCAGAAGACAGGGGCTCAACACTGAAGCTTTCTTT CASRRQGLNTEAFF
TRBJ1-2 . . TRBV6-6 TGTGCCAGTAGTCGCACGGCGGGTGGCTACACCTTC CASSRTAGGYTF
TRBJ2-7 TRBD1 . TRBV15 TGTGCCACCAGCAGAGCCGGGACAGGGGACGTGGGCGAGCAGTACTTC CATSRAGTGDVGEQYF
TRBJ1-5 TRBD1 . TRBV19 TGTGCCAGTAGTGGGACAGGGGATCAGCCCCAGCATTTT CASSGTGDQPQHF
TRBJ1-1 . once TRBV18 TGTGCCAGCTCACCACCGGGGCAAACTGAAGCTTTCTTT CASSPPGQTEAFF